One and the same sample provided the 22 T cell receptor beta chains below, sequenced in a study of blood T cell repertoires in COVID-19. Sequencing was performed with immunoSEQ multiplex PCR; in TCRdb, only in-frame clones are kept and a portion is missing. Here the sample spans 200,000 to 300,000 clones, roughly 91% being singletons. Sequencing used peripheral blood. These receptors were taken from a man between 25 and 39 years old with COVID-19, enrolled during active disease.

The chain is built from TRBV6-5 and TRBJ2-5, with 10 bases aligning to TRBD2. J lost 5 bases, V lost 3 bases, and 9 bases had no gene match. CDR3 length equals 16 residues. Germline assignment: CDR1 MNHEY and CDR2 SVGAGI. CDR3 DNA sequence: TGTGCCAGCAGTTATCTCAGAAGTAGCGGGGGGGAGACCCAGTACTTC. Its translation: CASSYLRSSGGETQYF.

The V call is TRBV10-1, the J call TRBJ2-1; 12 positions agree with TRBD2. Trimming took 5 bases from V and 7 from J; bases not matched to a gene: 3. Germline loops: CDR1 WNHNN, CDR2 SYGVQD (reference sequence). The CDR3 totals 14 residues. The CDR3 region has the DNA TGCGCCAGCAGTTTCGGACTAGCGGGGAATGAGCAGTTCTTC. Residues: CASSFGLAGNEQFF.

This CDR3 reads CASSQDGQGHRYTF. The CDR3 region has the DNA TGTGCCAGCAGCCAAGATGGGCAGGGGCATCGCTACACCTTC. The chain links TRBV3-1 (or the pseudogene TRBV3-2) to TRBJ1-2, with a weak D call TRBD1 (6 bases). Deletions cut 0 bases from V and 9 bases from J, with 14 bases between. The CDR3 is made up of 14 amino acids. Germline lookup yields CDR1 LGHDT and CDR2 YNNKEL (reference sequence).

The V gene is TRBV5-6, the J gene TRBJ1-3; D unresolved. The ends were cut back, 0 bases at V and 2 bases at J, with 6 bases in the middle. This CDR3 is built from 14 residues. Germline CDR1 reads SGHDT; CDR2 reads YYEEEE. CDR3 nucleotides: TGTGCCAGCAGCTTGGGGGCCGCTGGAAACACCATATATTTT. Translated, it gives CASSLGAAGNTIYF.

The CDR3 reads CASSLTEYNSPLHF. The CDR3 nucleotides read TGTGCCAGCAGTTTAACGGAGTATAATTCACCCCTCCACTTT. This chain joins TRBV28 and TRBJ1-6; D is unresolved. Trimming shortened V by 2 bases and J by 4 bases, and 6 bases separated the two germline ends. The CDR3 contains 14 residues. Germline V CDR1 and CDR2: MDHEN, SYDVKM.

The J gene is TRBJ1-1, the V gene TRBV14, with a weak D call TRBD1 (6 bases). V gave up 5 bases and J gave up 5 bases, with 9 bases separating them. CDR1 and CDR2 from the germline V gene are SGHDN and FVKESK. This CDR3 contains 12 residues. CDR3 sequence: CASSAGVTEAFF. Written as DNA, the CDR3 is TGTGCCAGCAGCGCAGGGGTTACTGAAGCTTTCTTT.

The chain joins TRBV10-1 to TRBJ1-2; 8 bases line up with TRBD1. This CDR3 contains 15 residues. V lost 5 bases and J lost 4; bases outside the gene matches: 9. Germline V gene data show CDR1 as WNHNN and CDR2 as SYGVQD (reference sequence). The CDR3 DNA reads as TGCGCCAGCAGTTCACCCCGACAGGGGCCCTATGGCTACACCTTC. Its translation: CASSSPRQGPYGYTF.

This CDR3 reads CASSRLEQYF. As DNA, the CDR3 is TGTGCCAGCAGCCGTCTCGAGCAGTACTTC. This sequence joins TRBV5-6 and TRBJ2-7; D unclear. This CDR3 region has 10 residues. With 4 bases removed from V and 6 bases from J, the gap between germline ends came to 5 bases. Per the germline V gene, CDR1 is SGHDT and CDR2 is YYEEEE.

The rearrangement links TRBV12-3 or TRBV12-4 to TRBJ1-1, with D maybe TRBD1 (5 bases). The CDR3 extends over 12 amino acids. V lost 8 bases, J lost 6 bases, and 13 bases lay in between. The CDR3 loop reads CASGGNSPEAFF. CDR3 bases: TGTGCCAGCGGGGGGAACAGTCCTGAAGCTTTCTTT.

Comments on this clone: One junction end does not reproduce the germline sequence, and a read error may be involved. This chain uses TRBV4-1 with TRBJ2-5; D is possibly TRBD1 (5 bases). There are 15 residues in the CDR3. CDR1 MGHRA and CDR2 YSYEKL come from the germline V gene. The CDR3 nucleotides are TGCGCCAGCAGCCGCAGTGGGGCTGAGCAAGAGGCCCAGTACTTC. Translated, it gives CASSRSGAEQEAQYF.

V is TRBV5-6 and J is TRBJ2-1, with TRBD1 matching 8 bases. V lost 2 bases to trimming and J lost 2 bases; unmatched junction nucleotides: 9. This CDR3 has 17 amino acids. CDR1 and CDR2 from the germline V gene are SGHDT and YYEEEE. CDR3 bases: TGTGCCAGCAGCTTCGTTCTCCAGACAGGGGCCTACAATGAGCAGTTCTTC. Translating gives CASSFVLQTGAYNEQFF.

The J gene is TRBJ1-5, the V gene TRBV7-2, with D possibly being TRBD1 (6 bases). Trimming stripped 4 bases from V and 7 bases from J, with 23 bases between. Germline V CDR1 and CDR2: SGHTA, FQGNSA. This CDR3 has 17 residues. CDR3 sequence: CASSSNSVGGARQPQHF. The CDR3 nucleotides read TGTGCCAGCAGCTCTAACTCCGTCGGGGGGGCGAGGCAGCCCCAGCATTTT. The full variable domain, its missing parts supplied by reference TRBV7-2 and TRBJ1-5, is GAGVSQSPSNKVTEKGKDVELRCDPISGHTALYWYRQSLGQGLEFLIYFQGNSAPDKSGLPSDRFSAERTGGSVSTLTIQRTQQEDSAVYLCASSSNSVGGARQPQHFGDGTRLSIL.

The chain couples TRBV30 to TRBJ2-7, with a possible D match to TRBD1 (6 bases). In germline, CDR1 is GTSNPN, CDR2 SVGIG (reference sequence). V shed 1 base and J shed 7 bases, with 8 bases lying between them. The CDR3 is made up of 11 amino acids. In DNA, the CDR3 is TGTGCCTGGAGTGGGCAGGGGGAGCAGTACTTC. It yields the protein CAWSGQGEQYF.

This rearrangement joins TRBV3-1 (or the pseudogene TRBV3-2) to TRBJ1-2; weak D call: TRBD1 (6 bases). The CDR3 sequence is 15 residues long. Trimming took off 4 bases at V and 4 bases at J, with 16 bases between the two ends. Germline CDR1 is LGHDT and CDR2 is YNNKEL (reference sequence). The DNA for the CDR3 is TGTGCCAGCAGCCCGTCGGGACAAGGGCCCTATGGCTACACCTTC. This codes for CASSPSGQGPYGYTF.

This clone has only a few counts. The CDR3 region is CASSSGELSNQPQHF. CDR3 DNA sequence: TGTGCCAGCAGCTCAGGGGAACTTAGCAATCAGCCCCAGCATTTT. The chain combines TRBV21-1 with TRBJ1-5; the table names TRBD1, a call not compared with the DNA. TRBV21-1 is annotated as a pseudogene. The CDR3 has 15 residues.

The genes are TRBV2 and TRBJ1-5, with D possibly being TRBD1 (5 bases). V lost 4 bases, J lost 5 bases, and 12 bases lay in between. Germline V CDR1 and CDR2: SNHLY, FYNNEI. The CDR3 totals 14 residues. CDR3 nucleotides: TGTGCCAGCAGTGGGTTACAGGTTGATCAGCCCCAGCATTTT. Protein sequence: CASSGLQVDQPQHF.

This sequence joins TRBV5-4 and TRBJ1-2; D gene uncertain. This CDR3 contains 13 residues. Germline V CDR1 and CDR2: SGHNT, YYREEE (reference sequence). Trimming cost V 4 bases and J 4 bases, with 11 bases left between them. The DNA for the CDR3 is TGTGCCAGCAGCGCCGGGAACACCTATGGCTACACCTTC. It encodes CASSAGNTYGYTF.

This chain uses TRBV12-5 with TRBJ1-4; TRBD1 matches 7 bases. The germline CDR1 and CDR2 sequences are LGHNT and FRNRAP. The length of the CDR3 is 16 residues. After removal of 5 bases from V and 4 bases from J, the junction contained 10 bases not matched to a gene. CDR3 in DNA: TGTGCTAGTGGTACCGGGACAGTCACCGATAATGAAAAACTGTTTTTT. As protein: CASGTGTVTDNEKLFF.

This chain uses TRBV13 with TRBJ1-5; 7 positions match TRBD1. V was pared by 5 bases and J by 4 bases, with 5 bases of the junction left unmatched. The CDR3 extends over 14 amino acids. Germline CDR1 is PRHDT and CDR2 is FYEKMQ (reference sequence). CDR3 coding DNA: TGTGCCAGCAGCCGCGGGACAGCAAATCAGCCCCAGCATTTT. This codes for CASSRGTANQPQHF.

The V call is TRBV5-1, the J call TRBJ2-5; maybe TRBD2 (6 bases). The germline V and J ends were trimmed by 4 bases and 3 bases, with 16 bases remaining between them. Per germline, CDR1 SGHRS and CDR2 YFSETQ. The CDR3 runs 15 residues. The CDR3 bases are TGCGCCAGCAGCCTTCTAGCGTGGGGGGAAGAGACCCAGTACTTC. Its translation: CASSLLAWGEETQYF.

The V gene is TRBV4-1, the J gene TRBJ2-7; D not resolved. The CDR3 is made up of 17 amino acids. V lost 0 bases and J 3 bases, leaving 18 bases between the germline ends. Germline V gives CDR1 MGHRA, CDR2 YSYEKL. The CDR3 coding sequence is TGCGCCAGCAGCCAAGAGAATGACACACCTGAAGTCTACGAGCAGTACTTC. As protein: CASSQENDTPEVYEQYF.

The V gene is TRBV5-1, the J gene TRBJ2-7; TRBD1 is a possible D gene (7 bases). Germline lookup yields CDR1 SGHRS and CDR2 YFSETQ. V was trimmed by 0 bases and J by 6 bases, leaving 13 bases between them. This CDR3 contains 14 residues. The chain's CDR3 is CASSLEGQGGEQYF. DNA of the CDR3: TGCGCCAGCAGCTTGGAAGGCCAGGGGGGCGAGCAGTACTTC.